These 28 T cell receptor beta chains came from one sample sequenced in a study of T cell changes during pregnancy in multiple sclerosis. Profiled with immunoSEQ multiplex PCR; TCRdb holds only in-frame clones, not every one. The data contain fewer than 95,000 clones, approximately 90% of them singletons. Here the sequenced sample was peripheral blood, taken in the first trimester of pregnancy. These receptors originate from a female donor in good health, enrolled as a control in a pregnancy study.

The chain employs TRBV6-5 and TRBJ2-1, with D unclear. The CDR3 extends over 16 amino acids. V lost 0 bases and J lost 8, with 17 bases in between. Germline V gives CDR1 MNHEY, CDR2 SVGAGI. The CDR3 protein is CASSYSNYQPRYEQFF. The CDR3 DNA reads TGTGCCAGCAGTTACTCGAACTACCAACCCCGGTATGAGCAGTTCTTC.

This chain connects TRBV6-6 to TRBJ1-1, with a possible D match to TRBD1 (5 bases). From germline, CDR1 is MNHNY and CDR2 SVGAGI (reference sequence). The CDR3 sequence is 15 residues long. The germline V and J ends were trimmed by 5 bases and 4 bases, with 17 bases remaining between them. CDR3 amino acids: CASSEGPFGSTEAFF. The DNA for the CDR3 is TGTGCCAGCAGTGAGGGACCCTTCGGGAGCACTGAAGCTTTCTTT.

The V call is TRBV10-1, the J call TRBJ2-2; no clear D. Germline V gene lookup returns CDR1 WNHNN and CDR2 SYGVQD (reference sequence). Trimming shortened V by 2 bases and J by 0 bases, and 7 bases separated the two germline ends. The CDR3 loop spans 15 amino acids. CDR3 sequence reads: CASSEEIPNTGELFF. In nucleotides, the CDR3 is TGCGCCAGCAGTGAGGAGATCCCGAACACCGGGGAGCTGTTTTTT.

CDR3 protein: CASSLTQGAMKNQPQHF. The CDR3 region has the DNA TGTGCCAGCAGCTTAACTCAGGGGGCGATGAAGAATCAGCCCCAGCATTTT. The chain is built from TRBV5-6 and TRBJ1-5; 8 nucleotides agree with TRBD1. This CDR3 spans 17 amino acids. The ends lost 2 bases at V and 4 bases at J; junction bases unmatched: 11. Germline values: CDR1 SGHDT, CDR2 YYEEEE.

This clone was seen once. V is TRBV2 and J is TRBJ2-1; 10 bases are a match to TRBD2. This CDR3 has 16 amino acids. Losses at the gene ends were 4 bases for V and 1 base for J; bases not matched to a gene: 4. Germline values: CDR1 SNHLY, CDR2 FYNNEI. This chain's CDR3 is CASSVSTSGSYNEQFF. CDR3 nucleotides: TGTGCCAGCAGTGTCTCGACTAGCGGGTCCTACAATGAGCAGTTCTTC.

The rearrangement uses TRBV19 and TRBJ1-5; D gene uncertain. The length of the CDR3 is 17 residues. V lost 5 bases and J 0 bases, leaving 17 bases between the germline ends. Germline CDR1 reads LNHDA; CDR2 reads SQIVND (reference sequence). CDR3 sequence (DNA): TGTGCCAGTAGTCCCTCTCCGGGAGTACCTAGCAATCAGCCCCAGCATTTT. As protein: CASSPSPGVPSNQPQHF.

CDR3 bases: TGTGCCAGCAGCAGGGATTCCTACAATGAGCAGTTCTTC. Amino acids: CASSRDSYNEQFF. This chain links TRBV28 with TRBJ2-1; a weak D match, TRBD1 (5 bases). The V end lost 6 bases, the J end lost 1 base, and 7 bases lay between the germline ends. Germline CDR1 is MDHEN and CDR2 is SYDVKM. CDR3 size: 13 residues.

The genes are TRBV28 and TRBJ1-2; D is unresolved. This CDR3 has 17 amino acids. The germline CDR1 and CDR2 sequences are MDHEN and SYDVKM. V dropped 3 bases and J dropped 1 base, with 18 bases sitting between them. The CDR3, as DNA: TGTGCCAGCAGTTTTCAACAGTACGGTTCGGTTAACTATGGCTACACCTTC. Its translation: CASSFQQYGSVNYGYTF.

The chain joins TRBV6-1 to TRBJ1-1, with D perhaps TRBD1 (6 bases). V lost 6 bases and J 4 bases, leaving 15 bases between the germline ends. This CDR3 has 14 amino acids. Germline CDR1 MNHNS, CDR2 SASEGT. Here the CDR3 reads CASRLSQGRTEAFF. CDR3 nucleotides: TGTGCCAGCAGATTATCACAGGGACGCACTGAAGCTTTCTTT.

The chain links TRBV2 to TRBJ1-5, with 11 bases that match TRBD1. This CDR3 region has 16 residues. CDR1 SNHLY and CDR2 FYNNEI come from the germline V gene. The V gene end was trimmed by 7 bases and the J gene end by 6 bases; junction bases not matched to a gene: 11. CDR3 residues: CASMGLGTGGGQPQHF. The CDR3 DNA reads TGTGCCAGCATGGGTTTAGGGACAGGGGGAGGTCAGCCCCAGCATTTT.

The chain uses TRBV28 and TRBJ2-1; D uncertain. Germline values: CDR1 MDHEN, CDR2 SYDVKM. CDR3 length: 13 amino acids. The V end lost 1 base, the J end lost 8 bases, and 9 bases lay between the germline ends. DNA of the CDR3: TGTGCCAGCAGTTTATCGAAGATAGATGAGCAGTTCTTC. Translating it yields CASSLSKIDEQFF.

The CDR3: CASSPAGSGEQYF. The DNA for the CDR3 is TGTGCCAGCAGTCCAGCGGGAAGTGGCGAGCAGTACTTC. The V and J genes are TRBV6-6 and TRBJ2-7; 7 bases line up with TRBD2. With 5 bases clipped from V and 6 bases from J, the junction kept 7 bases outside the gene matches. Per germline, CDR1 MNHNY and CDR2 SVGAGI (reference sequence). This CDR3 is built from 13 residues.

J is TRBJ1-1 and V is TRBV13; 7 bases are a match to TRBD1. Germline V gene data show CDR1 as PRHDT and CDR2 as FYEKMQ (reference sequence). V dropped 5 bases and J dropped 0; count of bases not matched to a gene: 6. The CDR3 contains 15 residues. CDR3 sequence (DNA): TGTGCCAGCAGCGCCAGACAGGGACTGAACACTGAAGCTTTCTTT. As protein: CASSARQGLNTEAFF.

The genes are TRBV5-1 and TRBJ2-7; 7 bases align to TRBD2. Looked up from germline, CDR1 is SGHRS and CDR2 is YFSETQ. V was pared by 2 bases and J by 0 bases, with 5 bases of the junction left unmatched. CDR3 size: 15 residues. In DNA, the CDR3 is TGCGCCAGCAGCTTCTTTAGCGGGTTCTCCTACGAGCAGTACTTC. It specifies CASSFFSGFSYEQYF.

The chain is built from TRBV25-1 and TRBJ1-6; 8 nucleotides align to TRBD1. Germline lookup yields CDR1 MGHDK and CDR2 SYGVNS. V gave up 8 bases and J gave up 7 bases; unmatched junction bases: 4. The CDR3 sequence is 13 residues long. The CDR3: CASRTGKNSPLHF. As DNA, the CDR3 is TGTGCCAGCCGGACAGGGAAGAATTCACCCCTCCACTTT.

The CDR3 sequence: CASSLDRKTNEKLFF. The CDR3 coding sequence is TGTGCCAGCTCACTCGACAGGAAGACGAATGAAAAACTGTTTTTT. This sequence joins TRBV18 and TRBJ1-4, with a weak D call TRBD1 (6 bases). The CDR3 is 15 residues long. Germline V lookup: CDR1 KGHSH, CDR2 LQKENI. The V end was cut by 4 bases, the J end by 5 bases, with 14 bases between.

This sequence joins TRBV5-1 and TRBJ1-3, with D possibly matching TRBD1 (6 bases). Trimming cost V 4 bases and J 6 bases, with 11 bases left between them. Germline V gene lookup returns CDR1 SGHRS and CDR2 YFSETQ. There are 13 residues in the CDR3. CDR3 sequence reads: CASSETGTNTIYF. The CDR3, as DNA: TGCGCCAGCAGCGAGACAGGAACAAACACCATATATTTT.

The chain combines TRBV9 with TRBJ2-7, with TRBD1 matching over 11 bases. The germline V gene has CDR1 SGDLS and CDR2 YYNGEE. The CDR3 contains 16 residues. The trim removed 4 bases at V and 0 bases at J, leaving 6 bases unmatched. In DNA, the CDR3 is TGTGCCAGCAGCCGAACCGGGACAGGGGGCTCCTACGAGCAGTACTTC. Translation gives CASSRTGTGGSYEQYF.

The CDR3 spells CASSQGDRPEAFF. For the CDR3, the DNA is TGCGCCAGCAGCCAAGGGGACAGGCCTGAAGCTTTCTTT. The V and J genes are TRBV4-1 and TRBJ1-1, with 8 bases lining up with TRBD1. The trim removed 1 base at V and 6 bases at J, leaving 1 base unmatched. CDR1 MGHRA and CDR2 YSYEKL come from the germline V gene. The CDR3 totals 13 residues.

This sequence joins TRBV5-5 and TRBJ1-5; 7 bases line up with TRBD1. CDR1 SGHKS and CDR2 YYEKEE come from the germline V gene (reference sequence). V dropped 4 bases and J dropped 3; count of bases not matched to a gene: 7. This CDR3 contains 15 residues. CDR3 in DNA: TGTGCCAGCAGCGGCGGACAGGCCTTCAATCAGCCCCAGCATTTT. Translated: CASSGGQAFNQPQHF.

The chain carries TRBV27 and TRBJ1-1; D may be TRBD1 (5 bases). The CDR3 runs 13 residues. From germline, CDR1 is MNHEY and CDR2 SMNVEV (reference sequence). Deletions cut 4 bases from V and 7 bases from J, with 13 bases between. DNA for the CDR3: TGTGCCAGCAGTTATAGGCCCGGGGGTGAAGCTTTCTTT. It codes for CASSYRPGGEAFF.

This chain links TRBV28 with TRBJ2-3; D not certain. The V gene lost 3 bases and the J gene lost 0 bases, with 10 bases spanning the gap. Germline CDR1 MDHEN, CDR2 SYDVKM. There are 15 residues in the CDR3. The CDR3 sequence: CASSFGSTSTDTQYF. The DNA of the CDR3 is TGTGCCAGCAGTTTCGGGTCAACAAGCACAGATACGCAGTATTTT.

CDR3 nucleotides: TGTGCCAGCAGTTACGCCGGGACCTACGAGCAGTACTTC. Its protein is CASSYAGTYEQYF. V usage is TRBV6-5 and J usage is TRBJ2-7; D is perhaps TRBD2 (5 bases). The CDR3 is 13 amino acids. CDR1 MNHEY and CDR2 SVGAGI come from the germline V gene. V shed 2 bases and J shed 2 bases, with 7 bases lying between them.

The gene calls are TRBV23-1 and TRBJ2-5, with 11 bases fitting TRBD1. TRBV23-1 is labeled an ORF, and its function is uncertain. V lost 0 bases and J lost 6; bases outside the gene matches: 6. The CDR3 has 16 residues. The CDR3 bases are TGCGCCAGCAGTCAATCGAAGGGACAGGGGGGGAAGACCCAGTACTTC. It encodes CASSQSKGQGGKTQYF.

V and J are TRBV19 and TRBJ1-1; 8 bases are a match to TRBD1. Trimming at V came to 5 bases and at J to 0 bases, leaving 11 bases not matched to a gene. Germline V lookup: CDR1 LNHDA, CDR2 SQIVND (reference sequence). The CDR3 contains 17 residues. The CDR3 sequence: CASSAPDGQGLNTEAFF. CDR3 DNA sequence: TGTGCCAGTAGTGCCCCCGACGGACAGGGTTTGAACACTGAAGCTTTCTTT.

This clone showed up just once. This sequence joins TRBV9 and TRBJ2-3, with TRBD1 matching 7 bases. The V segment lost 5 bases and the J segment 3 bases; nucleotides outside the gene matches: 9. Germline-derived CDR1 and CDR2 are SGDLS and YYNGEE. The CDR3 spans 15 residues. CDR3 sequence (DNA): TGTGCCAGCAGTAATACAGGGGTGCGTACAGATACGCAGTATTTT. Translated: CASSNTGVRTDTQYF.

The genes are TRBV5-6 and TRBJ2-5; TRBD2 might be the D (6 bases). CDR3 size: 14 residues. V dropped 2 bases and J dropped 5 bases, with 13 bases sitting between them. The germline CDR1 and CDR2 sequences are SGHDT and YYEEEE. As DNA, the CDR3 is TGTGCCAGCAGCTTACTACTAGCCGGGGAGACCCAGTACTTC. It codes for CASSLLLAGETQYF.

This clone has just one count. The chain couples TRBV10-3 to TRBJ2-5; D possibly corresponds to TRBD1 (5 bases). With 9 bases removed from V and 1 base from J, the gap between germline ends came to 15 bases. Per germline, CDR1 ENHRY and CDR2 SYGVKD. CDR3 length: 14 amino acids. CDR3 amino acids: CAIRGSEIQETQYF. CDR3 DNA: TGTGCCATTAGGGGCAGTGAAATCCAAGAGACCCAGTACTTC.